The 7 T cell receptor beta chains given below trace back to one sample, sequenced in a study of T-cell memory formation after mild COVID-19. TCRdb reanalysed the 5' RACE reads using MiXCR and keeps one entry per CDR3 protein. The table shows roughly 110,000 distinct CDR3 sequences, with 13% to 15% occurring only once. Input material: PBMCs or a T cell subset sorted from them (not recorded which). These receptors all come from a man in his late teens or twenties who had mild COVID-19 (a few samples of this study predate the infection). Cell type and time point are not known.

This clonotype was counted ten times or more. This rearrangement joins TRBV10-3 to TRBJ2-7; D remains unclear. Germline CDR1 is ENHRY and CDR2 is SYGVKD. Trimming stripped 3 bases from V and 6 bases from J, with 9 bases between. This CDR3 comprises 12 residues. CDR3 coding DNA: TGTGCCATCAGTGAAGGGTTGGTCGAGCAGTACTTC. Translating it yields CAISEGLVEQYF.

The CDR3 nucleotides are TGTGCCAGCAGCCTAGGACCCAGGGATTCCTACAATGAGCAGTTCTTC. It translates to CASSLGPRDSYNEQFF. V and J are TRBV7-2 and TRBJ2-1; TRBD1 might be the D (5 bases). Germline V gene data show CDR1 as SGHTA and CDR2 as FQGNSA. The CDR3 extends over 16 amino acids. V was cut by 5 bases and J by 1 base, with 15 bases left in between.

This clonotype came up a few times. This chain links TRBV9 with TRBJ2-2; 8 bases align to TRBD1. The germline V gene has CDR1 SGDLS and CDR2 YYNGEE. This CDR3 has 16 amino acids. V trimming: 4 bases; J trimming: 0 bases; junction bases outside the gene matches: 5. CDR3 coding DNA: TGTGCCAGCAGCCCGACAGGGGCGCCGAACACCGGGGAGCTGTTTTTT. This sequence encodes CASSPTGAPNTGELFF.

This chain connects TRBV27 to TRBJ1-1, with D tentatively TRBD1 (6 bases). The CDR3 spans 16 residues. Germline-derived CDR1 and CDR2 are MNHEY and SMNVEV (reference sequence). Trimming stripped 3 bases from V and 0 bases from J, with 14 bases between. CDR3: CASSLGGPTMNTEAFF. DNA of the CDR3: TGTGCCAGCAGTTTGGGGGGGCCAACTATGAACACTGAAGCTTTCTTT.

The table lists this clonotype with a few counts. The CDR3 DNA sequence: TGTGCCAGCAGTCGCCGGACAGGGTTTTTGTCACCCCTCCACTTT. Its translation is CASSRRTGFLSPLHF. The chain recombines TRBV6-2 or TRBV6-3 with TRBJ1-6; TRBD1 aligns across 8 bases. The CDR3 is 15 amino acids. J was trimmed by 10 bases and V by 5 bases; bases with no gene match: 10. Germline CDR1 and CDR2: MNHEY and SVGEGT.

The CDR3 region is CASKGTSGGVLSSYNEQFF. The CDR3 DNA sequence: TGTGCCAGCAAAGGGACTAGCGGGGGGGTGCTGAGCTCCTACAATGAGCAGTTCTTC. This sequence joins TRBV7-2 and TRBJ2-1; 16 positions match TRBD2. CDR1 is SGHTA, CDR2 FQGNSA, per germline. V gave up 7 bases and J gave up 0 bases; unmatched junction bases: 9. CDR3 length equals 19 residues.

The chain has TRBV7-9 and TRBJ2-1; 12 bases match TRBD2. Trimming removed 5 bases from V and 8 bases from J; junction bases left unmatched: 16. Germline V lookup: CDR1 SEHNR, CDR2 FQNEAQ (reference sequence). The CDR3 covers 18 residues. For the CDR3, the DNA is TGTGCCAGCAGCCCGCCCCTGGCTAGCGGGGGGGCGAATTATGAGCAGTTCTTC. Protein sequence: CASSPPLASGGANYEQFF.